This TCR beta chain was retrieved from a study of blood T cells in healthy people across ages. Trimming removed 4 bases from V and 3 bases from J, with 9 bases in between. This CDR3 has 13 amino acids. Germline V gene lookup returns CDR1 ENHRY and CDR2 SYGVKD. Regarding this clonotype: What it binds is unknown.

The second PCR ran roughly 7 to 11 cycles with a sample-barcoded 5' primer and J-beta primers. TCRdb ran MiXCR on the 5' RACE reads and lists one entry per CDR3 protein. The sample shows approximately 830,000 distinct CDR3 sequences, roughly 60% of them seen only once. The study, taken as a whole, reports: PBMCs went unsorted, and a conclusive naive versus antigen-experienced comparison was therefore prevented.

The V and J genes are TRBV10-3 and TRBJ1-2, with D maybe TRBD1 (6 bases). The receptor's source is a man younger than 40 in good health. The sequencing sample was made of blood. CDR3 nucleotides: TGTGCCATCAGTGCAGGGGAGGACTATGGCTACACCTTC. Its protein product is CAISAGEDYGYTF.